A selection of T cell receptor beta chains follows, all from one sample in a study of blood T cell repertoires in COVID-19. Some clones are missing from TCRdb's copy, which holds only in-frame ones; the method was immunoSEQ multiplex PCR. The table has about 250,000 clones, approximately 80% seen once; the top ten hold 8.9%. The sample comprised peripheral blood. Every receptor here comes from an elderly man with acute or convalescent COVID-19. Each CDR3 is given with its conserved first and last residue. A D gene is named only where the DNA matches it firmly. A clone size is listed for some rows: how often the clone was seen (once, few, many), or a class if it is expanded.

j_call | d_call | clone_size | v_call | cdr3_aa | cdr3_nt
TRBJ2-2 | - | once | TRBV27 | CASSLGSGELFF | TGTGCCAGCAGTCTTGGGAGCGGGGAGCTGTTTTTT
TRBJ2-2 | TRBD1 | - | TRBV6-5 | CASSLQGWKAGELFF | TGTGCCAGCAGTCTACAGGGGTGGAAGGCCGGGGAGCTGTTTTTT
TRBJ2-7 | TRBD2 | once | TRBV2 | CASSRTSVSYEQYF | TGTGCCAGCAGTAGGACTAGCGTCTCCTACGAGCAGTACTTC
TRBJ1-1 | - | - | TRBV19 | CASSIVGRLNTEAFF | TGTGCCAGTAGTATAGTGGGCAGGCTGAACACTGAAGCTTTCTTT
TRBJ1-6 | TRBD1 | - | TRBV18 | CASSPTGQGSNSPLHF | TGTGCCAGCTCCCCTACGGGACAGGGCTCCAATTCACCCCTCCACTTT
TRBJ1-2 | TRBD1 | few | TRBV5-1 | CASSLAGTVGYTF | TGCGCCAGCAGCTTGGCTGGGACAGTTGGCTACACCTTC
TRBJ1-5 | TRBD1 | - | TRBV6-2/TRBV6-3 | CASSGQGVGQPQHF | TGTGCCAGCAGCGGACAGGGGGTAGGACAGCCCCAGCATTTT
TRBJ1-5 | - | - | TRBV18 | CASSRRSSNQPQHF | TGTGCCAGCTCGAGGAGGAGTAGCAATCAGCCCCAGCATTTT
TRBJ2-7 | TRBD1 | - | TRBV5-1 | CASSLRDRGSEQYF | TGCGCCAGCAGCTTGCGGGACAGGGGGTCCGAGCAGTACTTC
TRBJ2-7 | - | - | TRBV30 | CACAGQSYEQYF | TGTGCCTGTGCGGGACAGTCCTACGAGCAGTACTTC
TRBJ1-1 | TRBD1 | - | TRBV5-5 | CASSLVQGAGGTEAFF | TGTGCCAGCAGCTTGGTTCAGGGGGCTGGGGGCACTGAAGCTTTCTTT
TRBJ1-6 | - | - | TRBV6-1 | CASSGRQSSYNSPLHF | TGTGCCAGCAGTGGTCGACAGAGCTCCTATAATTCACCCCTCCACTTT
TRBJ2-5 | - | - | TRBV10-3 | CAISGAQETQYF | TGTGCCATCAGTGGCGCCCAAGAGACCCAGTACTTC
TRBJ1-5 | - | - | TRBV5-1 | CASSLGPNQPQHF | TGCGCCAGCAGCCTGGGGCCGAATCAGCCCCAGCATTTT
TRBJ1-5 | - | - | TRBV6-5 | CASSSINQPQHF | TGTGCCAGCAGTTCCATCAATCAGCCCCAGCATTTT
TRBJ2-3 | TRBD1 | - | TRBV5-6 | CASSSYDRGLTDTQYF | TGTGCCAGCAGCTCATACGACAGGGGGCTTACAGATACGCAGTATTTT
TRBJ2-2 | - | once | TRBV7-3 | CASSKNLNTGELFF | TGTGCCAGCAGCAAAAACTTGAACACCGGGGAGCTGTTTTTT
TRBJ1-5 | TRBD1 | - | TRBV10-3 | CAISSGGNQPQHF | TGTGCCATCAGCTCAGGGGGGAATCAGCCCCAGCATTTT
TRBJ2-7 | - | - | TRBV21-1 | CASSIDRTYEQYF | TGTGCCAGCAGCATTGACAGGACCTACGAGCAGTACTTC
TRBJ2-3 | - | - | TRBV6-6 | CASSPATRRTSTDTQYF | TGTGCCAGCAGTCCCGCTACACGAAGGACTAGCACAGATACGCAGTATTTT
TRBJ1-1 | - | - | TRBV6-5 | CASSLSARQAEAFF | TGTGCCAGCAGTTTATCAGCCCGACAGGCGGAAGCTTTCTTT
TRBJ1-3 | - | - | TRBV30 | CAWTRNSGNTIYF | TGTGCCTGGACGAGGAACTCTGGAAACACCATATATTTT
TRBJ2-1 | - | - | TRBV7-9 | CASSPHNEQFF | TGTGCCAGCAGCCCCCATAATGAGCAGTTCTTC
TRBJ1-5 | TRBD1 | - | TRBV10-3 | CASAGGSNQPQHF | TGTGCCAGCGCAGGGGGAAGCAATCAGCCCCAGCATTTT
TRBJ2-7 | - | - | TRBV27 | CASSPLIGVSSYEQYF | TGTGCCAGCAGTCCCCTCATAGGGGTCAGCTCCTACGAGCAGTACTTC
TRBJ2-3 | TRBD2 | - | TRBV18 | CASSPRLATNADTQYF | TGTGCCAGCTCACCACGACTAGCGACTAATGCAGATACGCAGTATTTT
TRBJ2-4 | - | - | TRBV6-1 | CASSEVARGTDIQYF | TGTGCCAGCAGTGAAGTGGCACGGGGGACGGACATTCAGTACTTC
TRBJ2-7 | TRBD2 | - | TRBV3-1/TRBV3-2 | CASSQDRLAGEKSYEQYF | TGTGCCAGCAGCCAAGATCGGCTAGCGGGGGAGAAATCCTACGAGCAGTACTTC
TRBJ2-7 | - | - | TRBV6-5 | CASSPDRSSYEQYF | TGTGCCAGCAGTCCAGACAGGAGCTCCTACGAGCAGTACTTC
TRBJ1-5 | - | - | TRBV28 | CASRAGEPRNQPQHF | TGTGCCAGCAGGGCAGGGGAGCCGCGCAATCAGCCCCAGCATTTT
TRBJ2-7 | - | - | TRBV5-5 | CASSLGPGVYEQYF | TGTGCCAGCAGCTTGGGACCGGGGGTCTACGAGCAGTACTTC